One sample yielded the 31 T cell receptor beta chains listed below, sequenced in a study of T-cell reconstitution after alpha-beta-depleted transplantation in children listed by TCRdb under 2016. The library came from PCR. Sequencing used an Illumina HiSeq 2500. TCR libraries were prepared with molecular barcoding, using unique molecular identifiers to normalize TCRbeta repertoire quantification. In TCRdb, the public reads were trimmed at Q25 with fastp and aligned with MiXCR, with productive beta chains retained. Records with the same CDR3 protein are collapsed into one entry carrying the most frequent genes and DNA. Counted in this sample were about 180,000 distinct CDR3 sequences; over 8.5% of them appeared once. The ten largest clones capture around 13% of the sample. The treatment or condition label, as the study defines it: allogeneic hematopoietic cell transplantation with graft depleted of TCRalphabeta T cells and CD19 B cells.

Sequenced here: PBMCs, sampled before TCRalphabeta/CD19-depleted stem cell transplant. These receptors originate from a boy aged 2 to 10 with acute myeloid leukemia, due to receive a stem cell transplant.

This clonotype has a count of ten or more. The CDR3 nucleotides read TGTGCCAGCAGCGCCCACTCCTCGAATGAGCAGTTCTTC. It translates to CASSAHSSNEQFF. The chain carries TRBV12-3 or TRBV12-4 and TRBJ2-1; D is undetermined. The CDR3 contains 13 residues. With 6 bases removed from V and 7 bases from J, the gap between germline ends came to 13 bases.

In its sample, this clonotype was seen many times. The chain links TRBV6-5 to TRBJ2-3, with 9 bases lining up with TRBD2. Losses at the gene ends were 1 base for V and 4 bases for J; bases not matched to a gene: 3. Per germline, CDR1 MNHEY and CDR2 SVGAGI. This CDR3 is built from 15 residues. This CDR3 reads CASSYWVAGADTQYF. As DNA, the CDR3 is TGTGCCAGCAGTTACTGGGTAGCGGGAGCAGATACGCAGTATTTT.

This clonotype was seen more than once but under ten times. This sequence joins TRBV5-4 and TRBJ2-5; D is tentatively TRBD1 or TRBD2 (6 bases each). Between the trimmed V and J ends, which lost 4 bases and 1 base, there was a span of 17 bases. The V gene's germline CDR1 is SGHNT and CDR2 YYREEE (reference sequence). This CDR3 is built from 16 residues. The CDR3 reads CASSPGGGLGQETQYF. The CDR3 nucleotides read TGTGCCAGCAGCCCCGGTGGGGGGCTGGGCCAAGAGACCCAGTACTTC.

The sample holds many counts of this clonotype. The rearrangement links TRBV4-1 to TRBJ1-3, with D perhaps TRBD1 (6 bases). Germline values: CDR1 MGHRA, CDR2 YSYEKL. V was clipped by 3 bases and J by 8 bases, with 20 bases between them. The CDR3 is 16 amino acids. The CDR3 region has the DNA TGCGCCAGCAGCCATTGGCCGACAGGCGCCCTCGACACCATATATTTT. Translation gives CASSHWPTGALDTIYF.

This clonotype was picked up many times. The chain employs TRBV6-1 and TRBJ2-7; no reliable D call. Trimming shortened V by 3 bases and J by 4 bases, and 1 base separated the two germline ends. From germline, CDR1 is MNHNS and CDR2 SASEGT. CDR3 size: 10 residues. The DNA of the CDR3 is TGTGCCAGCAGTGAGTACGAGCAGTACTTC. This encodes CASSEYEQYF.

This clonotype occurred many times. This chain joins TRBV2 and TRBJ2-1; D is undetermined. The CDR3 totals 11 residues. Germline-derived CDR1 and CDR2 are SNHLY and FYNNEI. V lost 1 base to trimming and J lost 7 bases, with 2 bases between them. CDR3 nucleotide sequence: TGTGCCAGCAGTGAAGTAAATGAGCAGTTCTTC. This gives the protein CASSEVNEQFF.

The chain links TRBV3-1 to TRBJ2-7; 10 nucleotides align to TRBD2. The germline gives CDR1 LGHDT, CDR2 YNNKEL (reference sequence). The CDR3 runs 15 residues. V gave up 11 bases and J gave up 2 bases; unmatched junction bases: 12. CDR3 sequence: CACCLGLAGAYEQYF. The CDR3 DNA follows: TGTGCCTGCTGCCTAGGCCTAGCGGGAGCCTACGAGCAGTACTTC.

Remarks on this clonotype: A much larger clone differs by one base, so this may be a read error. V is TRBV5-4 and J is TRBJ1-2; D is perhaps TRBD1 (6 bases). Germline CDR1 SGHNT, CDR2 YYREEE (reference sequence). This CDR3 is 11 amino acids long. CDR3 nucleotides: TGTGCCAGCAGCTACAGGGACGGCTACCCCTTC. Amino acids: CASSYRDGYPF.

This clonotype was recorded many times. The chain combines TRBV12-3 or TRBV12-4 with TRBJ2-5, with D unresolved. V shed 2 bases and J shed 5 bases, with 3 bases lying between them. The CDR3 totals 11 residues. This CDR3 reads CASSLFETQYF. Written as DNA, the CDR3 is TGTGCCAGCAGTTTATTCGAGACCCAGTACTTC.

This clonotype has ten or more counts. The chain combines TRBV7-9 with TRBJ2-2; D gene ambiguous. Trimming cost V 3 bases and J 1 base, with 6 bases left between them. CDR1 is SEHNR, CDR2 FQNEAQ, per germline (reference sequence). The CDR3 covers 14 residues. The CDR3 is CASSLTVNTGELFF. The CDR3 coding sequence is TGTGCCAGCAGCTTGACGGTGAACACCGGGGAGCTGTTTTTT. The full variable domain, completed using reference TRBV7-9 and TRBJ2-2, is DTGVSQNPRHKITKRGQNVTFRCDPISEHNRLYWYRQTLGQGPEFLTYFQNEAQLEKSRLLSDRFSAERPKGSFSTLEIQRTEQGDSAMYLCASSLTVNTGELFFGEGSRLTVL.

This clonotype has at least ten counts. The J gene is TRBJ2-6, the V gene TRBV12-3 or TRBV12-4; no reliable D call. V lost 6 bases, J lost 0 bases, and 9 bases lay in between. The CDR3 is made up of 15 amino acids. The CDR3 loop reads CASSLRSSGANVLTF. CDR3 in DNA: TGTGCCAGCAGCCTGAGAAGCTCTGGGGCCAACGTCCTGACTTTC.

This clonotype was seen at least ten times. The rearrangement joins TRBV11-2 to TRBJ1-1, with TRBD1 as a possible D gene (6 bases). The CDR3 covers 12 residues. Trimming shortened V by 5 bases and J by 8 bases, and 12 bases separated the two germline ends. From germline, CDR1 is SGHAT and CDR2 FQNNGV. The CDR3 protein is CASSLRDNEAFF. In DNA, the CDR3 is TGTGCCAGCAGCCTCCGGGACAACGAAGCTTTCTTT.

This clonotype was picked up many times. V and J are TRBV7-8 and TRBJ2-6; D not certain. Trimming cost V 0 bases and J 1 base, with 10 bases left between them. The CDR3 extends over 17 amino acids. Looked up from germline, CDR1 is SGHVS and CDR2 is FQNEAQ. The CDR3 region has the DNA TGTGCCAGCAGCTTAGCGGAGCCTAGGTCTGGGGCCAACGTCCTGACTTTC. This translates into CASSLAEPRSGANVLTF.

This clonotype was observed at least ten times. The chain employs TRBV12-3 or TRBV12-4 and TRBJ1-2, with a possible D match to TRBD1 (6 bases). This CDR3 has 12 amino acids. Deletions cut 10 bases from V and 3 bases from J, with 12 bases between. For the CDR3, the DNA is TGTGCCACTATAGGGGGGGACTATGGCTACACCTTC. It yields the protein CATIGGDYGYTF.

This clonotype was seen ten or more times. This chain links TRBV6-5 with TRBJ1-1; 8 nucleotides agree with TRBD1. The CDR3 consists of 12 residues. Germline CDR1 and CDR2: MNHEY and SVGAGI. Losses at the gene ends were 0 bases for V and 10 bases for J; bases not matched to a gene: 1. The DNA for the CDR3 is TGTGCCAGCAGTTACTCCGGACAGGGAGCTTTCTTT. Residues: CASSYSGQGAFF.

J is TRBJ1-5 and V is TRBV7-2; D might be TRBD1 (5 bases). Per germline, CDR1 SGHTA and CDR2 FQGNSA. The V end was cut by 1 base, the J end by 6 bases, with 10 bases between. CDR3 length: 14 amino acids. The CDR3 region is CASSLGGSGQPQHF. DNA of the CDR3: TGTGCCAGCAGCTTAGGGGGGTCAGGTCAGCCCCAGCATTTT.

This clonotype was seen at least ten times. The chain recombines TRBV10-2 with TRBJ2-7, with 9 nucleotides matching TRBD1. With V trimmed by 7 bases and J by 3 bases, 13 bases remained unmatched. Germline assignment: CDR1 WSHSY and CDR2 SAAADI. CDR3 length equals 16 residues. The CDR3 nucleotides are TGCGCCAGCATCAGAAACCGGGACAGGGAGAACTACGAGCAGTACGTC. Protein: CASIRNRDRENYEQYV.

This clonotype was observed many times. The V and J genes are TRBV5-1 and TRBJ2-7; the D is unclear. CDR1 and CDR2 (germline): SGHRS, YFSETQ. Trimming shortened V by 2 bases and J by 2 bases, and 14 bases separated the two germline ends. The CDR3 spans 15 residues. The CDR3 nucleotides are TGCGCCAGCAGCTTTGACTCCTTCCCCACCTACGAGCAGTACTTC. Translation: CASSFDSFPTYEQYF. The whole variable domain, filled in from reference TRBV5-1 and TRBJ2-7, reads KAGVTQTPRYLIKTRGQQVTLSCSPISGHRSVSWYQQTPGQGLQFLFEYFSETQRNKGNFPGRFSGRQFSNSRSEMNVSTLELGDSALYLCASSFDSFPTYEQYFGPGTRLTVT.

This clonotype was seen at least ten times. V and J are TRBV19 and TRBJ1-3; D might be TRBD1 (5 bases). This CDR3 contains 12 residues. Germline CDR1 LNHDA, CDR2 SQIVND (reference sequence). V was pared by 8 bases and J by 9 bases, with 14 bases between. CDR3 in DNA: TGTGCCAGTCTGCAGGGAATGGGCACCATATATTTT. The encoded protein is CASLQGMGTIYF.

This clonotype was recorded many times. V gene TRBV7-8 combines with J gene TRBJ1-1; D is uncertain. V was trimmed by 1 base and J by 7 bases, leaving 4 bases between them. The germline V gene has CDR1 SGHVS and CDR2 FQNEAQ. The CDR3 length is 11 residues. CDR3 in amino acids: CASSLGHEAFF. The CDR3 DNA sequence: TGTGCCAGCAGCTTAGGACATGAAGCTTTCTTT. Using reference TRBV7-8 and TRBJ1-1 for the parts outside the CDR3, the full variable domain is GAGVSQSPRYKVAKRGQDVALRCDPISGHVSLFWYQQALGQGPEFLTYFQNEAQLDKSGLPSDRFFAERPEGSVSTLKIQRTQQEDSAVYLCASSLGHEAFFGQGTRLTVV.

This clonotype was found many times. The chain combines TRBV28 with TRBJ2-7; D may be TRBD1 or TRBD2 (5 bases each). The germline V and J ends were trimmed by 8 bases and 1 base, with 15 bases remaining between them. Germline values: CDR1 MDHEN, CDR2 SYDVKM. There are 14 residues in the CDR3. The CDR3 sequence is CASHQGRASYEQYF. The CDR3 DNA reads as TGTGCCAGCCATCAGGGACGGGCGTCCTACGAGCAGTACTTC.

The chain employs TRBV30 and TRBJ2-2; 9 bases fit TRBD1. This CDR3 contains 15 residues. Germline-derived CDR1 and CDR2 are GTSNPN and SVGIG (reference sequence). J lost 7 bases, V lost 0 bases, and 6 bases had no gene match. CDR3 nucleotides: TGTGCCTGGAGTGTCGGGGACAGGGTGGTCGGGGAGCTGTTTTTT. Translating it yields CAWSVGDRVVGELFF.

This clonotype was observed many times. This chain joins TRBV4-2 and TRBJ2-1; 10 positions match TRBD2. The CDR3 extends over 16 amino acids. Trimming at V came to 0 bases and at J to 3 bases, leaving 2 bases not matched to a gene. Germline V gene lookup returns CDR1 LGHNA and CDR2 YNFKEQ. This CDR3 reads CASSQDERGGYNEQFF. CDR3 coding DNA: TGTGCCAGCAGCCAAGATGAGCGGGGGGGCTACAATGAGCAGTTCTTC.

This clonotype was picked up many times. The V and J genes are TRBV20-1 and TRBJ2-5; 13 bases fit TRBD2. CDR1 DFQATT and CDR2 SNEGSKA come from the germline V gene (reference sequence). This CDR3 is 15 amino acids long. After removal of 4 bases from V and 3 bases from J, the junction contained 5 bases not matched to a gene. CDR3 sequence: CSATPGTSGEETQYF. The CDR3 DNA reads TGCAGTGCTACGCCAGGGACTAGCGGGGAAGAGACCCAGTACTTC.

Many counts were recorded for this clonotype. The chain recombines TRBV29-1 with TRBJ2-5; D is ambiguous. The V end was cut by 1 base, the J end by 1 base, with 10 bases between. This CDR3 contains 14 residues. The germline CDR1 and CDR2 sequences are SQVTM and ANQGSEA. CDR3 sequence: CSVEVDLRQETQYF. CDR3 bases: TGCAGCGTTGAAGTCGACCTCCGCCAAGAGACCCAGTACTTC. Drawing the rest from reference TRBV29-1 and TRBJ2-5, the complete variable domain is SAVISQKPSRDICQRGTSLTIQCQVDSQVTMMFWYRQQPGQSLTLIATANQGSEATYESGFVIDKFPISRPNLTFSTLTVSNMSPEDSSIYLCSVEVDLRQETQYFGPGTRLLVL.

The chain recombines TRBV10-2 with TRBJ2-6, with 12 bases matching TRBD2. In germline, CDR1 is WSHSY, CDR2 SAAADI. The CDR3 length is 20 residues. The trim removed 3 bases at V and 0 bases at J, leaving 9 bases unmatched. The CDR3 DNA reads TGCGCCAGCAGTGACCCGGGACTAGCGGGTTATAGCTCTGGGGCCAACGTCCTGACTTTC. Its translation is CASSDPGLAGYSSGANVLTF.

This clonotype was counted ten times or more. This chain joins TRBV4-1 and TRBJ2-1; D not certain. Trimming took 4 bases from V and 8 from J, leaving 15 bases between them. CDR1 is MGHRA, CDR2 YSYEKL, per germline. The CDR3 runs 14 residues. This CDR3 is CASSLLGSADEQFF. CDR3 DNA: TGCGCCAGCAGCCTTCTCGGGTCGGCGGATGAGCAGTTCTTC.

The CDR3 coding sequence is TGTGCCATAGGGACTAGCGGGAGTGGCAATGAGCAGTTCTTC. Its translation: CAIGTSGSGNEQFF. This chain connects TRBV10-3 to TRBJ2-1, with 14 bases matching TRBD2. Germline V CDR1 and CDR2: ENHRY, SYGVKD. CDR3 size: 14 residues. J gave up 6 bases and V 9 bases, and 4 bases lay outside the gene matches.

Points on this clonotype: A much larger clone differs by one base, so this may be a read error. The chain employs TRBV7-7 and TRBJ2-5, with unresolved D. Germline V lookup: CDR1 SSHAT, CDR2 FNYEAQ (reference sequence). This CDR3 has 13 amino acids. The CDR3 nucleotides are TGTGCTAGCAGCCTAGGGCCCGGAGAGACCCAGCACTTC. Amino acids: CASSLGPGETQHF.

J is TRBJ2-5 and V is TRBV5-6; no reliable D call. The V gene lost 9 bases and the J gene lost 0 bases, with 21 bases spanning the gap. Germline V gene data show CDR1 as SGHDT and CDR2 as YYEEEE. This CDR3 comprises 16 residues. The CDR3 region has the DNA TGTGCCATCGGCCCCGGGCTCCTCACCAACCAAGAGACCCAGTACTTC. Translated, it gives CAIGPGLLTNQETQYF.

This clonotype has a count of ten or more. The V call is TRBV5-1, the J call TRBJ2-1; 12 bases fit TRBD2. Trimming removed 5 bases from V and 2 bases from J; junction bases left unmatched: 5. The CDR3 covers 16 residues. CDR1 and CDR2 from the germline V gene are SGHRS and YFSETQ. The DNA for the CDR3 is TGCGCCAGCAGGAGTAGACTAGCGGGAGCCTACAATGAGCAGTTCTTC. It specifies CASRSRLAGAYNEQFF.